The 3 T cell receptor beta chains listed next were all sequenced from one sample in a study of blood T cells in healthy people across ages. A second roughly 6 to 11 cycle PCR used barcoded and J-beta primers. TCRdb reanalysed the 5' RACE reads using MiXCR and keeps one entry per CDR3 protein. Seen here are approximately 760,000 distinct CDR3 sequences, more than 20% observed once, and the top ten hold 8% to 10%. This same sample was also taken into another study, of T cells of mothers and their children.

The sequencing sample was made of blood. The receptors shown here come from a boy younger than 18 in good health.

CDR3 in amino acids: CASSWTSASGETQYF. Written as DNA, the CDR3 is TGTGCCAGCAGTTGGACTAGCGCGTCGGGGGAGACCCAGTACTTC. V usage is TRBV6-5 and J usage is TRBJ2-5, with TRBD2 matching 9 bases. CDR3 length: 15 amino acids. The V segment lost 4 bases and the J segment 5 bases; nucleotides outside the gene matches: 8. Germline V gene sequence: CDR1 MNHEY, CDR2 SVGAGI.

V gene TRBV28 combines with J gene TRBJ2-2, with TRBD1 identical over 7 bases. The V and J ends lost 8 bases and 3 bases, in that order; junction bases with no gene match: 9. CDR3 length: 15 residues. The germline V gene encodes CDR1 MDHEN and CDR2 SYDVKM. The DNA of the CDR3 is TGTGCCAGCGGTCCCCGGGACAGATACACCGGGGAGCTGTTTTTT. Translated, it gives CASGPRDRYTGELFF.

In its sample, this clonotype was seen a few times. As DNA, the CDR3 is TGTGCCAGCCTGGCAGTTGCAACTAATGAAAAACTGTTTTTT. It codes for CASLAVATNEKLFF. This chain connects TRBV2 to TRBJ1-4; no clear D. This CDR3 has 14 residues. Germline V lookup: CDR1 SNHLY, CDR2 FYNNEI. V dropped 8 bases and J dropped 0 bases, with 10 bases sitting between them.